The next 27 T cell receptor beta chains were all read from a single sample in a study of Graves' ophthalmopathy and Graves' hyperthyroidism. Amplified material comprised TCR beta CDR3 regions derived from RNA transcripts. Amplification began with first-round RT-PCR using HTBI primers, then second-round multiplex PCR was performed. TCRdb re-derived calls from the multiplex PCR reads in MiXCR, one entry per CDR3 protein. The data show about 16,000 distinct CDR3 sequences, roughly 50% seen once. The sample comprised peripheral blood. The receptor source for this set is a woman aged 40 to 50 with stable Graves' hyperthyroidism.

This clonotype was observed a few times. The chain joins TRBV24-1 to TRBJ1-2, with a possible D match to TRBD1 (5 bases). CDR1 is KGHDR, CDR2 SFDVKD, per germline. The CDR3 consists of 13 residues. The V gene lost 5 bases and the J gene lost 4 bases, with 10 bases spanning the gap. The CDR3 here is CATSARDSYGYTF. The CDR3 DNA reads TGTGCCACCAGTGCCAGAGACAGCTATGGCTACACCTTC.

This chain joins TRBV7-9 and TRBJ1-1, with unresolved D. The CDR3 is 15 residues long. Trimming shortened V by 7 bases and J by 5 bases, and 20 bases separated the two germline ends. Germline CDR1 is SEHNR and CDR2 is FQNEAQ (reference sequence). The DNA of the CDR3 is TGTGCCAGCACACCCGCTATGACGGGGAGGACTGAAGCTTTCTTT. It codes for CASTPAMTGRTEAFF.

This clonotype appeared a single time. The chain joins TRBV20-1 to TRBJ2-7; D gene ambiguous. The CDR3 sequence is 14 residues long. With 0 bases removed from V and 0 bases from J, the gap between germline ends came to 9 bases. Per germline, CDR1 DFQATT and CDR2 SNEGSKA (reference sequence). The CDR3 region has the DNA TGCAGTGCTAGAGAAGGAGAGCGCTCCTACGAGCAGTACTTC. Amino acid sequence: CSAREGERSYEQYF.

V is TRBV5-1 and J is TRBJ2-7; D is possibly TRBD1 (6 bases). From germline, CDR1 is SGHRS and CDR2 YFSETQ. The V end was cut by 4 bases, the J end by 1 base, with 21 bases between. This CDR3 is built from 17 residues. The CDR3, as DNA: TGCGCCAGCAGCACCTCTTCAGGGGTTATGGGTTCCTACGAGCAGTACTTC. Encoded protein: CASSTSSGVMGSYEQYF.

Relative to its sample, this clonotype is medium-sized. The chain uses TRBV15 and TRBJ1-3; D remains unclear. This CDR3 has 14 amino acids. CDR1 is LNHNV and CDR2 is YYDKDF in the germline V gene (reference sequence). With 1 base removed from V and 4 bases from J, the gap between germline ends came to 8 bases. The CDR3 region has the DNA TGTGCCACCAGCAGAGGTAGGGCCGGAAACACCATATATTTT. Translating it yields CATSRGRAGNTIYF.

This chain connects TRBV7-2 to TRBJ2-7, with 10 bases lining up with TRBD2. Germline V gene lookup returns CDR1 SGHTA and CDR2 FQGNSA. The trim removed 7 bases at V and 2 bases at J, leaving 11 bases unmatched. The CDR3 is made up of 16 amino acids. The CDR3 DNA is TGTGCCAGCAACGGAGCTAGCGGGGGATTTACCTACGAGCAGTACTTC. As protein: CASNGASGGFTYEQYF.

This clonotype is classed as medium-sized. The CDR3 DNA reads as TGTGCCACCCTTAACAGGGGAAAACGTGGAAACACCATATATTTT. It specifies CATLNRGKRGNTIYF. The V and J genes are TRBV10-3 and TRBJ1-3; TRBD1 matches at 7 bases. Germline loops: CDR1 ENHRY, CDR2 SYGVKD. With 10 bases clipped from V and 3 bases from J, the junction kept 12 bases outside the gene matches. The CDR3 loop spans 15 amino acids.

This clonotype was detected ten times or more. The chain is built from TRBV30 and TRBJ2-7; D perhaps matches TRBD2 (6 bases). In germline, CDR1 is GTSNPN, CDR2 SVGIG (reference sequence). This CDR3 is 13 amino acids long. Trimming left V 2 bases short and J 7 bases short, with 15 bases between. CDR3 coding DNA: TGTGCCTGGAGTCTTGTGGCTGGGGGGGAGCAGTACTTC. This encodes CAWSLVAGGEQYF.

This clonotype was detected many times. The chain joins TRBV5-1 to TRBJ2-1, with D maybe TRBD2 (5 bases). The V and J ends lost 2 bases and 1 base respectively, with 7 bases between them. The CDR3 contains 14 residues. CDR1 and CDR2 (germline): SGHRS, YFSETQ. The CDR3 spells CASSFGGSYNEQFF. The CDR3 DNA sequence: TGCGCCAGCAGCTTCGGAGGATCCTACAATGAGCAGTTCTTC.

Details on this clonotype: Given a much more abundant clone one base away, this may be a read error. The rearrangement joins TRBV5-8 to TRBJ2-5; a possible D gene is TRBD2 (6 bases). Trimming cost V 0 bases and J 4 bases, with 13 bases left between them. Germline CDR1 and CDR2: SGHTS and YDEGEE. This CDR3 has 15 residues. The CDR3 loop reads CASSLGRADGETQYF. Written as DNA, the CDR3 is TGTGCCAGCAGCTTGGGGAGGGCCGACGGAGAGACCCAGTACTTC.

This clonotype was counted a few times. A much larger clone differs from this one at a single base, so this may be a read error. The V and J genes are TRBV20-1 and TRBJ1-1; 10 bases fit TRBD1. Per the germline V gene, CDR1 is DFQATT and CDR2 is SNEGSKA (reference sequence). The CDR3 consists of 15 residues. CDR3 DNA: TGCAGTGCTAGCTATCCGGGACAGGGGAACGCTGAAGCTTTCTTT. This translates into CSASYPGQGNAEAFF.

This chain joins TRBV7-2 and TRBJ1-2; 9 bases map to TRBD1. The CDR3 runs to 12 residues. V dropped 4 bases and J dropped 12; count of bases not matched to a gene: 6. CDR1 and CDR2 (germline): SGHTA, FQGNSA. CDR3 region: CASSWGQGLHTF. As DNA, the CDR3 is TGTGCCAGCAGCTGGGGACAGGGATTGCACACCTTC.

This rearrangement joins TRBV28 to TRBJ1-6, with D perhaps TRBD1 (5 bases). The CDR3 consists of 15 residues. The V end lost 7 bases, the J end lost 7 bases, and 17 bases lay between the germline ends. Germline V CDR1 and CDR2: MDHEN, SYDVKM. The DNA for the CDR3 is TGTGCCAGCATTGAAGGGCGCGGGGCGAATTCACCCCTCCACTTT. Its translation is CASIEGRGANSPLHF.

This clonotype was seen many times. The CDR3 nucleotides are TGCAGTGCTATACCAACTAGCGTCAATGAGCAGTTCTTC. Translated: CSAIPTSVNEQFF. The V and J genes are TRBV20-1 and TRBJ2-1; 7 bases fit TRBD2. This CDR3 contains 13 residues. V shed 4 bases, J shed 6 bases, and the junction held 6 bases outside the gene matches. Germline V gene data show CDR1 as DFQATT and CDR2 as SNEGSKA (reference sequence).

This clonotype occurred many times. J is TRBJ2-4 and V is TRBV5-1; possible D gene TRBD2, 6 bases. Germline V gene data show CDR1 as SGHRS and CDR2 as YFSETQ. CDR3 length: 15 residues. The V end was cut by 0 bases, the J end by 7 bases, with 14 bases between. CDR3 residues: CASSLEGAGGNIQYF. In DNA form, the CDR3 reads TGCGCCAGCAGCTTGGAAGGGGCTGGGGGGAACATTCAGTACTTC.

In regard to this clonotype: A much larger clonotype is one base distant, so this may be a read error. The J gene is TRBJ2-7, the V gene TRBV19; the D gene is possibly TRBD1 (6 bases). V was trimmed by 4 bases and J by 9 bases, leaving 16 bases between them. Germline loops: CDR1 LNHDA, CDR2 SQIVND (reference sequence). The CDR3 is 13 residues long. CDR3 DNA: TGTGCCAGTAGTAGCCCGCCTCGAGGGGGGCAGTACTTC. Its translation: CASSSPPRGGQYF.

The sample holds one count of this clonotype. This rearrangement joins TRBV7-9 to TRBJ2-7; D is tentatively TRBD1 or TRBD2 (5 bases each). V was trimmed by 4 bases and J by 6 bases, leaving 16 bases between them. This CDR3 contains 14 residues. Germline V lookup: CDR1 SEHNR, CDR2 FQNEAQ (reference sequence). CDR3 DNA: TGTGCCAGCAGCTCAACCGGGACCGCCATCGAGCAGTACTTC. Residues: CASSSTGTAIEQYF.

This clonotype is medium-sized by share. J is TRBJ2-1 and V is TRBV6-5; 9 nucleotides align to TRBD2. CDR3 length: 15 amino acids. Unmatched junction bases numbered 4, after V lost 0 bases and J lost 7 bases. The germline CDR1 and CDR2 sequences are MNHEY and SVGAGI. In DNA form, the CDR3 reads TGTGCCAGCAGTTACTCTAGCGGGAGTTGGAATGAGCAGTTCTTC. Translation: CASSYSSGSWNEQFF.

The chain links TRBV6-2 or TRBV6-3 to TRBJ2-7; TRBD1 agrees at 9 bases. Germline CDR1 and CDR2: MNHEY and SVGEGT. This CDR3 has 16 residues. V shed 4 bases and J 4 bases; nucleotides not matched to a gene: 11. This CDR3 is CASSSLAGTGTYEQYF. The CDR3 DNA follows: TGTGCCAGCAGTTCCCTGGCGGGGACAGGGACATACGAGCAGTACTTC.

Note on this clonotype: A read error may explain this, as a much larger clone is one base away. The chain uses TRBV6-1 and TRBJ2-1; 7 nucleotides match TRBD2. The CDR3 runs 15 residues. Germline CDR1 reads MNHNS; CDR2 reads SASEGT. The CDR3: CASSESGGSYNEQVF. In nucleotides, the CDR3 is TGTGCCAGCAGTGAAAGTGGCGGGAGCTACAATGAGCAGGTCTTC.

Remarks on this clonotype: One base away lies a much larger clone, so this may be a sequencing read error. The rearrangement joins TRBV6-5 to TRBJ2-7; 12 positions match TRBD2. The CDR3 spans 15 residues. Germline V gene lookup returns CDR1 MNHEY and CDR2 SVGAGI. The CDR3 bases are TGTGCCAGCAGTTATAAGACTAGCGGGGGAGTCGAGCATTACTTC. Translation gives CASSYKTSGGVEHYF.

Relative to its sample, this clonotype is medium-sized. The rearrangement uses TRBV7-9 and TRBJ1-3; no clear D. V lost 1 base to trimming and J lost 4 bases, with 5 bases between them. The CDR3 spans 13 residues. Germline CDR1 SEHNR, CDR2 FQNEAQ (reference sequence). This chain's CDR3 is CASSLVGGNTIYF. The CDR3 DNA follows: TGTGCCAGCAGCTTAGTAGGGGGAAACACCATATATTTT.

The CDR3 DNA reads TGCAGTGCTAGGGCGACAGGGAGGGGTAACGAGCAGTACTTC. This codes for CSARATGRGNEQYF. The chain joins TRBV20-1 to TRBJ2-7; either TRBD1 or TRBD2 may fit D (7 bases each). The CDR3 has 14 residues. V lost 3 bases to trimming and J lost 5 bases, with 17 bases between them. Germline CDR1 reads DFQATT; CDR2 reads SNEGSKA (reference sequence).

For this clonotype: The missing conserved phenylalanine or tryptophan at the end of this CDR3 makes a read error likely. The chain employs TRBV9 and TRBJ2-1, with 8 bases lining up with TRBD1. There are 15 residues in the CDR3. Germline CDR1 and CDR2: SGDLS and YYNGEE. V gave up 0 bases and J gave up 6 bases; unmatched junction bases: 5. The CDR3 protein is CASSVETGVGNEQFC. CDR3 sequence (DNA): TGTGCCAGCAGCGTAGAGACAGGGGTGGGCAATGAGCAGTTCTGC.

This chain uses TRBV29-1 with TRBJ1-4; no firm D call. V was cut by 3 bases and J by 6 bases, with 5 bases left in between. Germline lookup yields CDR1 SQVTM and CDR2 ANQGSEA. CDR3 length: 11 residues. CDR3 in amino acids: CSVEVYEKLFF. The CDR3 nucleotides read TGCAGCGTTGAGGTGTATGAAAAACTGTTTTTT.

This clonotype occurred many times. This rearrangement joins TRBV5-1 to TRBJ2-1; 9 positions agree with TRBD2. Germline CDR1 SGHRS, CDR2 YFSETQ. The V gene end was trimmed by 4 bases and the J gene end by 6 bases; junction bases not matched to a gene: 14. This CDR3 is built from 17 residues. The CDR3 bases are TGCGCCAGCAGCGCAAGGGAGGGACTAGCCCTCCCCAATGAGCAGTTCTTC. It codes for CASSAREGLALPNEQFF.

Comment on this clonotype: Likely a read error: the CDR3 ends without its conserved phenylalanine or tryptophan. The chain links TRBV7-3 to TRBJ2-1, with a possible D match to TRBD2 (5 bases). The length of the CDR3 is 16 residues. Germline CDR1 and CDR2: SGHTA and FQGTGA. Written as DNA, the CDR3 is TGTGCCAGCAGCTACTCAGCGGAGAGCTCCTACAAGGAGCAGTTCTGC. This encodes CASSYSAESSYKEQFC.